This section outlines one T cell receptor beta chain sequence together with its context. This may be a read error: a much more frequent sequence differs by one nucleotide. Each CDR3 protein gets one entry after TCRdb re-called the PCR reads with MiXCR. The sample records about 25,000 distinct CDR3 sequences, around 38% being singletons. This entry is derived from a study of tumor-infiltrating lymphocytes in oesophageal squamous cell carcinoma. J was trimmed by 7 bases and V by 6 bases; bases with no gene match: 21. CDR3 size: 17 residues. In germline, CDR1 is MDHEN, CDR2 SYDVKM. The sample consisted of esophageal tumor tissue. The rearrangement uses TRBV28 and TRBJ2-7, with 7 bases identical to TRBD1. The receptor was isolated from a male donor with esophageal squamous cell carcinoma. CDR3 sequence (DNA): TGTGCCAGCAGCTCCGACAGGGTGCCTACTCTCTACAATGAGCAGTACTTC. Its protein product is CASSSDRVPTLYNEQYF.